Shown below are 17 T cell receptor beta chains from a single sample sequenced in a study of cytomegalovirus exposure and HLA in healthy donors. The PCR employed 60 Vbeta primers together with 13 Jbeta primers. Clones were sequenced by immunoSEQ multiplex PCR, and TCRdb holds only the in-frame ones, with some missing. In the table there are approximately 190,000 clones, roughly 86% of which are singletons. Sample: PBMCs. The receptors derive from a man aged 35-49 years in good health and CMV-seropositive.

CDR3 sequence reads: CASSWEGLAGGPGRQFF. Written as DNA, the CDR3 is TGTGCCAGCAGCTGGGAGGGACTAGCGGGAGGGCCGGGGCGGCAGTTCTTC. The rearrangement links TRBV12-1 to TRBJ2-1; TRBD2, as called in the table, went unchecked against the DNA. TRBV12-1 is noted as a pseudogene. This CDR3 is 17 amino acids long.

This chain uses TRBV11-3 with TRBJ2-1; 15 nucleotides align to TRBD2. The CDR3 runs to 16 residues. The germline gives CDR1 SGHNT, CDR2 YENEEA. Trimming at V came to 5 bases and at J to 10 bases, leaving 9 bases not matched to a gene. This CDR3 reads CASSPGLAGGPLEQFF. The CDR3 region has the DNA TGTGCCAGCAGCCCTGGACTAGCGGGAGGGCCCCTGGAGCAGTTCTTC.

V usage is TRBV27 and J usage is TRBJ2-7, with 7 nucleotides matching TRBD1. The V and J ends lost 5 bases and 3 bases, in that order; junction bases with no gene match: 10. This CDR3 has 15 amino acids. The germline gives CDR1 MNHEY, CDR2 SMNVEV (reference sequence). CDR3 sequence reads: CASSRPGQSLYEQYF. In DNA, the CDR3 is TGTGCCAGCAGTCGCCCGGGACAGTCCCTCTACGAGCAGTACTTC.

The V gene is TRBV9, the J gene TRBJ2-7; 10 bases fit TRBD2. Germline lookup yields CDR1 SGDLS and CDR2 YYNGEE. The CDR3 totals 15 residues. Trimming at V came to 0 bases and at J to 3 bases, leaving 3 bases not matched to a gene. The CDR3 DNA sequence: TGTGCCAGCAGCGTAGAGGCTAGCGGGGGCTACGAGCAGTACTTC. It translates to CASSVEASGGYEQYF.

The rearrangement joins TRBV10-3 to TRBJ2-3; TRBD2 matches at 9 bases. Losses at the gene ends were 6 bases for V and 3 bases for J; bases not matched to a gene: 10. Germline CDR1 reads ENHRY; CDR2 reads SYGVKD. The CDR3 contains 16 residues. CDR3 in DNA: TGTGCCATCAGCGGAGGGCGGGAGGGGGGGACAGATACGCAGTATTTT. This translates into CAISGGREGGTDTQYF.

This clone has a handful of counts. V gene TRBV13 combines with J gene TRBJ2-1; possible D gene TRBD2, 6 bases. This CDR3 contains 14 residues. CDR1 is PRHDT, CDR2 FYEKMQ, per germline (reference sequence). V was pared by 5 bases and J by 5 bases, with 13 bases between. CDR3 in amino acids: CASSGRDWNNEQFF. In DNA form, the CDR3 reads TGTGCCAGCAGCGGCCGGGACTGGAACAATGAGCAGTTCTTC.

A few counts support this clone. V and J are TRBV10-3 and TRBJ2-5; D ambiguous. Germline CDR1 and CDR2: ENHRY and SYGVKD. The CDR3 length is 12 residues. V gave up 8 bases and J gave up 3 bases, with 10 bases separating them. The CDR3 DNA reads TGTGCCATCGCTTCGGAGAAAGAGACCCAGTACTTC. It specifies CAIASEKETQYF.

This rearrangement joins TRBV4-2 to TRBJ2-1, with 10 bases aligning to TRBD2. Trimming removed 0 bases from V and 12 bases from J; junction bases left unmatched: 11. This CDR3 is 16 amino acids long. The germline V gene encodes CDR1 LGHNA and CDR2 YNFKEQ. The CDR3 coding sequence is TGTGCCAGCAGCCAAGATGGGGGACTAGCGTCCCGCGGGCAGTTCTTC. This sequence encodes CASSQDGGLASRGQFF.

This rearrangement joins TRBV6-5 to TRBJ2-3; 9 bases agree with TRBD2. V dropped 10 bases and J dropped 6; count of bases not matched to a gene: 8. There are 13 residues in the CDR3. Germline V gene data show CDR1 as MNHEY and CDR2 as SVGAGI. The CDR3 sequence is CAKPGLASDTQYF. The CDR3 region has the DNA TGTGCCAAACCGGGACTAGCATCGGATACGCAGTATTTT.

The V gene is TRBV5-8, the J gene TRBJ1-2; 7 positions agree with TRBD1. V shed 6 bases and J 0 bases; nucleotides not matched to a gene: 5. The germline gives CDR1 SGHTS, CDR2 YDEGEE. This CDR3 contains 14 residues. The CDR3 DNA reads TGTGCCAGCACGGGGACAGCTTCTAACTATGGCTACACCTTC. It yields the protein CASTGTASNYGYTF.

For the CDR3, the DNA is TGTGCCAGCAGTGATGGGACAGGGGTCTATGGCTACACCTTC. Translation gives CASSDGTGVYGYTF. The rearrangement uses TRBV25-1 and TRBJ1-2; 10 bases line up with TRBD1. Trimming removed 3 bases from V and 4 bases from J; junction bases left unmatched: 2. Per the germline V gene, CDR1 is MGHDK and CDR2 is SYGVNS. The CDR3 length is 14 residues.

This clone occurred a few times. The chain uses TRBV18 and TRBJ2-5; TRBD2 matches 8 bases. CDR1 is KGHSH and CDR2 is LQKENI in the germline V gene. The CDR3 extends over 15 amino acids. J gave up 5 bases and V 4 bases, and 9 bases lay outside the gene matches. The CDR3 DNA is TGTGCCAGCTCACTTAGCGGGGTCCAACGGGAGACCCAGTACTTC. Encoded protein: CASSLSGVQRETQYF.

The V and J genes are TRBV11-2 and TRBJ1-1; maybe TRBD1 (5 bases). Per the germline V gene, CDR1 is SGHAT and CDR2 is FQNNGV. The length of the CDR3 is 15 residues. V lost 2 bases and J lost 6, with 16 bases in between. Written as DNA, the CDR3 is TGTGCCAGCAGCTTAAGTCGGGCAGGGCTGGCTGAAGCTTTCTTT. Its protein is CASSLSRAGLAEAFF.

V gene TRBV11-2 combines with J gene TRBJ1-1; the D gene is possibly TRBD1 (5 bases). Looked up from germline, CDR1 is SGHAT and CDR2 is FQNNGV. The CDR3 is made up of 14 amino acids. V was shortened by 2 bases and J by 4 bases, with 11 bases between the two germline ends. Written as DNA, the CDR3 is TGTGCCAGCAGCTTAAGGGGATTAGGCACTGAAGCTTTCTTT. This codes for CASSLRGLGTEAFF.

This sequence joins TRBV7-9 and TRBJ2-7; 12 nucleotides match TRBD1. The CDR3 sequence is 15 residues long. The V segment lost 2 bases and the J segment 4 bases; nucleotides outside the gene matches: 3. Per germline, CDR1 SEHNR and CDR2 FQNEAQ (reference sequence). This CDR3 is CASSLMGQGAYEQYF. Here the CDR3 DNA reads TGTGCCAGCAGCTTAATGGGACAGGGGGCGTACGAGCAGTACTTC. Using reference TRBV7-9 and TRBJ2-7 for the parts outside the CDR3, the full variable domain is DTGVSQNPRHKITKRGQNVTFRCDPISEHNRLYWYRQTLGQGPEFLTYFQNEAQLEKSRLLSDRFSAERPKGSFSTLEIQRTEQGDSAMYLCASSLMGQGAYEQYFGPGTRLTVT.

The chain uses TRBV27 and TRBJ2-7; 7 bases match TRBD2. CDR3 size: 15 residues. CDR1 and CDR2 (germline): MNHEY, SMNVEV (reference sequence). Unmatched junction bases numbered 14, after V lost 5 bases and J lost 7 bases. CDR3 in DNA: TGTGCCAGCAGTCTAGGACGGGGAGGGATGAGAGAGCAGTACTTC. This encodes CASSLGRGGMREQYF.

The J gene is TRBJ2-5, the V gene TRBV5-4; 8 positions match TRBD1. The CDR3 contains 14 residues. Germline V lookup: CDR1 SGHNT, CDR2 YYREEE (reference sequence). J gave up 2 bases and V 4 bases, and 4 bases lay outside the gene matches. The CDR3: CASSPTGGQETQYF. CDR3 DNA: TGTGCCAGCAGCCCCACAGGGGGGCAAGAGACCCAGTACTTC.